The clone carrying this T cell receptor (gamma chain) was seen only a few times. Its antigen is unidentified. The data were obtained in a study of intestinal T cells in coeliac disease. Overall study context: Mean age was 16.0 for coeliac patients versus roughly 50 for controls. Whole-study results and caveats: Each sample likely lost a proportion of TCR sequences from degraded FFPE DNA. TRD kmer-based clustering correctly classified all 20 or so biopsies in training, with reported leave-one-out accuracy of around 90%.

TRG repertoires were amplified with LymphoTrack primers from about 200 ng of biopsy DNA. TCRdb re-called clones from the multiplex PCR reads using CATT. The data contain about 1,500 gamma-chain clones, roughly 60% of them seen just once; the ten biggest clones take up approximately 5%. More than 8 formalin-fixed paraffin-embedded scrolls, each 5 µm thick, supplied each case's genomic DNA. Surplus diagnostic duodenal biopsies, formalin-fixed and paraffin-embedded, were fully anonymised and used. Germline V gene data show CDR1 as VENAVY and CDR2 as YDSYNSRV. Trimming at V came to 6 bases and at J to 6 bases, leaving 14 bases not matched to a gene. This CDR3 is built from 14 residues.

This sequence joins TRGV8 and TRGJ1 or TRGJ2. This TCR derives from a human donor with celiac disease. Sequences were obtained from a duodenal biopsy. Here the CDR3 reads CATWTPLKRYKKLF. CDR3 DNA: TGTGCCACCTGGACTCCCCTGAAGCGTTATAAGAAACTCTTT.